This T cell receptor beta chain was identified in a study of cytomegalovirus exposure and HLA in healthy donors. PCR primers comprised 60 Vbeta and 13 Jbeta primers. Produced via immunoSEQ multiplex PCR; TCRdb's table is partial and in-frame only. This table holds around 150,000 clones, 60% to 70% found once. General study points: Analysis was carried out at a later point, and it linked a missense DCLRE1C variant to TCR beta V- and J-gene trimming. Other equally common chains were less clonally expanded than HLA-associated TCR beta chains, a later analysis showed. Segments of the TCR beta V type were, in most cases, productive about 87% or about 30% of the time in an earlier analysis.

The CDR3 length is 15 residues. The ends were cut back, 4 bases at V and 0 bases at J, with 10 bases in the middle. Germline loops: CDR1 SGHAT, CDR2 FQNNGV. This clone was seen more than once but under ten times. Its antigen is not known. As for the donors, each was a healthy bone marrow donor. Source material: PBMCs. The clonotype originates from a woman aged 55 to 70 in good health and CMV-seropositive. The rearrangement links TRBV11-2 to TRBJ1-3, with unresolved D. CDR3 sequence reads: CASSSLPDSGNTIYF. In nucleotides, the CDR3 is TGTGCCAGCAGCTCCCTTCCAGACTCTGGAAACACCATATATTTT.